Below, 31 T cell receptor beta chains from the same sample are listed, as sequenced in a study of CD8 T cells in Susac syndrome. The RNA input was roughly 0.45 to 1 ug, and it was reverse transcribed with random hexamers. In TCRdb, the immunoSEQ multiplex PCR reads were re-called with MiXCR into one record per CDR3 protein. The data contain about 210,000 distinct CDR3 sequences, approximately 95% of them singletons. Sequencing was carried out using CD4+ T cells from PBMCs. The receptors here all came from a human donor with multiple sclerosis.

This CDR3 reads CASSRRSPDTQYF. The DNA of the CDR3 is TGCGCCAGCAGTCGTCGGTCCCCAGATACGCAGTATTTT. The V gene is TRBV23-1, the J gene TRBJ2-3; D is undetermined. Being an ORF, TRBV23-1 has a function that is uncertain. V was pared by 4 bases and J by 4 bases, with 9 bases between. The CDR3 sequence is 13 residues long.

The V call is TRBV2, the J call TRBJ2-3; perhaps TRBD2 as D (6 bases). The germline gives CDR1 SNHLY, CDR2 FYNNEI. Deletions cut 7 bases from V and 11 bases from J, with 16 bases between. The CDR3 totals 12 residues. CDR3 region: CASNVRGGVQYF. DNA of the CDR3: TGTGCCAGCAATGTTAGGGGCGGGGTGCAGTATTTT.

The chain has TRBV20-1 and TRBJ2-2; D not certain. This CDR3 spans 13 amino acids. Deletions cut 5 bases from V and 2 bases from J, with 9 bases between. Germline loops: CDR1 DFQATT, CDR2 SNEGSKA (reference sequence). The CDR3 protein is CSARPDNTGELFF. CDR3 bases: TGCAGTGCTCGCCCAGATAACACCGGGGAGCTGTTTTTT.

The V call is TRBV6-5, the J call TRBJ1-2; a possible D gene is TRBD1 (6 bases). Germline lookup yields CDR1 MNHEY and CDR2 SVGAGI. The CDR3 has 14 amino acids. Deletions cut 5 bases from V and 3 bases from J, with 13 bases between. This CDR3 reads CASSPGQYDYGYTF. CDR3 nucleotide sequence: TGTGCCAGCAGTCCCGGACAGTATGACTATGGCTACACCTTC.

CDR3 in amino acids: CSARDFLHNEQFF. The CDR3 nucleotides read TGCAGTGCTAGGGACTTTTTGCACAATGAGCAGTTCTTC. V gene TRBV20-1 combines with J gene TRBJ2-1, with D perhaps TRBD2 (5 bases). This CDR3 is built from 13 residues. The V gene lost 3 bases and the J gene lost 5 bases, with 11 bases spanning the gap. Germline CDR1 is DFQATT and CDR2 is SNEGSKA (reference sequence).

V is TRBV7-9 and J is TRBJ1-6, with 9 bases lining up with TRBD1. V shed 4 bases, J shed 8 bases, and the junction held 6 bases outside the gene matches. CDR1 and CDR2 from the germline V gene are SEHNR and FQNEAQ (reference sequence). The CDR3 is 15 amino acids. This chain's CDR3 is CASSSPRTGDSPLHF. CDR3 coding DNA: TGTGCCAGCAGCTCCCCTCGGACAGGGGATTCACCCCTCCACTTT.

J is TRBJ1-2 and V is TRBV9; D unclear. CDR3 length: 11 amino acids. Trimming stripped 5 bases from V and 6 bases from J, with 8 bases between. Per germline, CDR1 SGDLS and CDR2 YYNGEE. CDR3 sequence (DNA): TGTGCCAGCAGTTTGGGCAATGGCTACACCTTC. Residues: CASSLGNGYTF.

CDR3 DNA sequence: TGTGCCTGGAGTGACCAAGCCTACGAGCAGTACTTC. The encoded protein is CAWSDQAYEQYF. The chain employs TRBV30 and TRBJ2-7; D is unclear. The V gene's germline CDR1 is GTSNPN and CDR2 SVGIG (reference sequence). CDR3 size: 12 residues. Deletions cut 1 base from V and 2 bases from J, with 6 bases between.

Note on this clonotype: At one of its ends the junction is not consistent with the germline gene, which may arise from a read error. The chain uses TRBV27 and TRBJ2-7; 7 bases align to TRBD1. CDR1 and CDR2 from the germline V gene are MNHEY and SMNVEV (reference sequence). The CDR3 runs to 11 residues. The CDR3 nucleotides read TGTGCCAGCAGCCTCACCAGGGGGAAGCATTTC. Translation gives CASSLTRGKHF.

This clonotype has only a few counts. The J gene is TRBJ2-2, the V gene TRBV29-1, with D unresolved. The CDR3 totals 13 residues. The V and J ends lost 1 base and 1 base respectively, with 4 bases between them. From germline, CDR1 is SQVTM and CDR2 ANQGSEA. DNA for the CDR3: TGCAGCGTTGAAGTTGGGAACACCGGGGAGCTGTTTTTT. This translates into CSVEVGNTGELFF.

The J gene is TRBJ2-3, the V gene TRBV29-1, with 8 bases matching TRBD1. The CDR3 loop spans 13 amino acids. Germline V gives CDR1 SQVTM, CDR2 ANQGSEA. V shed 7 bases, J shed 4 bases, and the junction held 7 bases outside the gene matches. CDR3 DNA: TGCAGCGCCAGACAGGGGTCGGCAGATACGCAGTATTTT. Its translation is CSARQGSADTQYF.

The chain combines TRBV27 with TRBJ1-5; possibly TRBD1 for D (5 bases). Germline lookup yields CDR1 MNHEY and CDR2 SMNVEV (reference sequence). V gave up 11 bases and J gave up 0 bases, with 11 bases separating them. The CDR3 sequence is 13 residues long. CDR3: CAFRQGSNQPQHF. CDR3 coding DNA: TGTGCCTTCCGGCAGGGTAGCAATCAGCCCCAGCATTTT.

This chain uses TRBV20-1 with TRBJ1-1, with a weak D call TRBD1 (5 bases). The CDR3 extends over 13 amino acids. Germline CDR1 is DFQATT and CDR2 is SNEGSKA (reference sequence). V lost 6 bases to trimming and J lost 0 bases, with 11 bases between them. CDR3 in amino acids: CSATGTLNTEAFF. The DNA for the CDR3 is TGCAGTGCGACCGGGACGTTGAACACTGAAGCTTTCTTT.

This rearrangement joins TRBV7-2 to TRBJ2-3; TRBD2 aligns across 13 bases. CDR3 size: 15 residues. J was trimmed by 10 bases and V by 3 bases; bases with no gene match: 7. Germline V gene sequence: CDR1 SGHTA, CDR2 FQGNSA. CDR3 DNA: TGTGCCAGCAGCTTCTCCGGGACTAGCGGGGTTCCGCAGTATTTT. This gives the protein CASSFSGTSGVPQYF.

J is TRBJ2-3 and V is TRBV2; D call uncertain. V was cut by 3 bases and J by 2 bases, with 9 bases left in between. This CDR3 is 14 amino acids long. CDR1 is SNHLY and CDR2 is FYNNEI in the germline V gene. As DNA, the CDR3 is TGTGCCAGCAGTGATCTGGGTTCCACAGATACGCAGTATTTT. It translates to CASSDLGSTDTQYF. Filled out from reference TRBV2 and TRBJ2-3, the complete variable domain reads EPEVTQTPSHQVTQMGQEVILRCVPISNHLYFYWYRQILGQKVEFLVSFYNNEISEKSEIFDDQFSVERPDGSNFTLKIRSTKLEDSAMYFCASSDLGSTDTQYFGPGTRLTVL.

This chain connects TRBV7-8 to TRBJ2-1; 7 bases match TRBD2. J gave up 8 bases and V 3 bases, and 7 bases lay outside the gene matches. Germline assignment: CDR1 SGHVS and CDR2 FQNEAQ. There are 14 residues in the CDR3. The CDR3 sequence is CASSFTSVGDEQFF. Written as DNA, the CDR3 is TGTGCCAGCAGCTTCACTAGCGTAGGGGATGAGCAGTTCTTC.

The chain joins TRBV15 to TRBJ1-2; a weak D match, TRBD1 (5 bases). The V and J ends lost 0 bases and 6 bases respectively, with 11 bases between them. CDR1 and CDR2 from the germline V gene are LNHNV and YYDKDF (reference sequence). The CDR3 contains 14 residues. Written as DNA, the CDR3 is TGTGCCACCAGCAGAGATCTTAAGGGGAATGGCTACACCTTC. This translates into CATSRDLKGNGYTF.

The V gene is TRBV3-1, the J gene TRBJ2-7, with D tentatively TRBD2 (6 bases). Deletions cut 3 bases from V and 3 bases from J, with 12 bases between. The length of the CDR3 is 14 residues. Looked up from germline, CDR1 is LGHDT and CDR2 is YNNKEL (reference sequence). The CDR3 DNA reads as TGTGCCAGCAGCCATTCGCGGGGCCGCTACGAGCAGTACTTC. Encoded protein: CASSHSRGRYEQYF.

The chain recombines TRBV27 with TRBJ2-7; D gene unclear. The CDR3 sequence is 13 residues long. With 9 bases removed from V and 2 bases from J, the gap between germline ends came to 14 bases. The V gene's germline CDR1 is MNHEY and CDR2 SMNVEV (reference sequence). The chain's CDR3 is CASGRPSTYEQYF. For the CDR3, the DNA is TGTGCCAGTGGACGGCCATCAACCTACGAGCAGTACTTC.

The J gene is TRBJ2-7, the V gene TRBV7-9, with 10 bases aligning to TRBD1. Germline-derived CDR1 and CDR2 are SEHNR and FQNEAQ (reference sequence). The V segment lost 5 bases and the J segment 6 bases; nucleotides outside the gene matches: 16. CDR3 length: 17 amino acids. Here the CDR3 reads CASSPLNSGTGVREQYF. The CDR3 coding sequence is TGTGCCAGCAGCCCCTTGAACTCCGGGACAGGGGTTCGCGAGCAGTACTTC.

The chain links TRBV12-5 to TRBJ1-2; D is unclear. CDR1 is LGHNT, CDR2 FRNRAP, per germline. Trimming removed 6 bases from V and 2 bases from J, with 10 bases in between. The CDR3 loop spans 13 amino acids. The CDR3 bases are TGTGCTAGTGGGAAAACCGTGAACTATGGCTACACCTTC. Protein: CASGKTVNYGYTF.

CDR3 sequence: CSAVVAGTDTQYF. The CDR3 DNA follows: TGCAGCGCCGTTGTTGCCGGCACAGATACGCAGTATTTT. This chain uses TRBV20-1 with TRBJ2-3, with D uncertain. CDR3 size: 13 residues. CDR1 is DFQATT and CDR2 is SNEGSKA in the germline V gene (reference sequence).

V usage is TRBV15 and J usage is TRBJ2-5; possible D gene TRBD2, 5 bases. CDR1 is LNHNV and CDR2 is YYDKDF in the germline V gene (reference sequence). V was cut by 8 bases and J by 4 bases, with 11 bases left in between. The CDR3 spans 12 residues. CDR3 in amino acids: CATGWEPETQYF. The DNA for the CDR3 is TGTGCCACCGGGTGGGAGCCAGAGACCCAGTACTTC.

The CDR3 nucleotides are TGCAGTGCCATGACTAGCGGAAACACCGGGGAGCTGTTTTTT. This translates into CSAMTSGNTGELFF. V is TRBV20-1 and J is TRBJ2-2; the match to TRBD2 covers 9 bases. The CDR3 is 14 amino acids. The germline CDR1 and CDR2 sequences are DFQATT and SNEGSKA (reference sequence). Trimming at V came to 6 bases and at J to 2 bases, leaving 4 bases not matched to a gene.

The chain is built from TRBV24-1 and TRBJ2-1, with 7 bases identical to TRBD2. This CDR3 spans 15 amino acids. With V trimmed by 5 bases and J by 8 bases, 11 bases remained unmatched. The V gene's germline CDR1 is KGHDR and CDR2 SFDVKD. Here the CDR3 DNA reads TGTGCCACCAGTGGAGATGCGGGAGTAGGGCATGAGCAGTTCTTC. It encodes CATSGDAGVGHEQFF.

The chain couples TRBV3-1 to TRBJ2-1; no clear D gene. This CDR3 is built from 16 residues. V was trimmed by 0 bases and J by 7 bases, leaving 16 bases between them. Germline loops: CDR1 LGHDT, CDR2 YNNKEL (reference sequence). As DNA, the CDR3 is TGTGCCAGCAGCCAAGATTCAGGTATACCGTTAAATGAGCAGTTCTTC. This sequence encodes CASSQDSGIPLNEQFF.

This chain uses TRBV12-3 or TRBV12-4 with TRBJ2-1; no definite D call. V was pared by 4 bases and J by 3 bases, with 4 bases between. The CDR3 covers 12 residues. CDR3 protein: CASSSFYNEQFF. In nucleotides, the CDR3 is TGTGCCAGCAGTTCCTTCTACAATGAGCAGTTCTTC.

This chain uses TRBV3-1 with TRBJ1-2; D uncertain. This CDR3 spans 14 amino acids. V shed 0 bases and J shed 8 bases, with 13 bases lying between them. Germline CDR1 reads LGHDT; CDR2 reads YNNKEL (reference sequence). In DNA, the CDR3 is TGTGCCAGCAGCCAAGATTGGGTGGTAGGAGGCTACACCTTC. Translation gives CASSQDWVVGGYTF. The full variable domain, with the rest looked up from reference TRBV3-1 and TRBJ1-2, is DTAVSQTPKYLVTQMGNDKSIKCEQNLGHDTMYWYKQDSKKFLKIMFSYNNKELIINETVPNRFSPKSPDKAHLNLHINSLELGDSAVYFCASSQDWVVGGYTFGSGTRLTVV.

This chain links TRBV12-3 or TRBV12-4 with TRBJ2-4, with D possibly matching TRBD1 (5 bases). V was trimmed by 2 bases and J by 13 bases, leaving 15 bases between them. The CDR3 has 13 amino acids. CDR3 coding DNA: TGTGCCAGCAGTTTATCTACAGGTCGAACCCAGTACTTC. Protein sequence: CASSLSTGRTQYF.

A single count supports this clonotype. This chain uses TRBV4-1 with TRBJ2-4; D not resolved. The V end was cut by 0 bases, the J end by 0 bases, with 12 bases between. Germline V lookup: CDR1 MGHRA, CDR2 YSYEKL. This CDR3 comprises 17 residues. CDR3 in amino acids: CASSQDGPALAKNIQYF. Here the CDR3 DNA reads TGCGCCAGCAGCCAAGATGGCCCAGCCCTAGCCAAAAACATTCAGTACTTC.

The V call is TRBV20-1, the J call TRBJ2-3, with 8 bases identical to TRBD2. V shed 4 bases and J 2 bases; nucleotides not matched to a gene: 8. The CDR3 consists of 15 residues. Germline V gene lookup returns CDR1 DFQATT and CDR2 SNEGSKA (reference sequence). CDR3 sequence (DNA): TGCAGTGCTACTCAAAGCGGGAGAATCACAGATACGCAGTATTTT. Translated: CSATQSGRITDTQYF.